The 28 T cell receptor beta chains below come from one sample, sequenced in a study of T cell responses to AZD1222 COVID-19 vaccine. The method was immunoSEQ multiplex PCR; TCRdb's version includes in-frame clones alone and lacks a portion of them. This table has roughly 99,000 clones, about nine tenths appearing once. The specimen was peripheral blood, collected 28 days after the second AZD1222 dose. The receptors stem from an adult who received the AZD1222 COVID-19 vaccine.

The CDR3, as DNA: TGTGCCAGTAGTTCGCAGGAGGGATACACTGAAGCTTTCTTT. As protein: CASSSQEGYTEAFF. This rearrangement joins TRBV19 to TRBJ1-1; D remains unclear. CDR1 and CDR2 (germline): LNHDA, SQIVND (reference sequence). The V end was cut by 5 bases, the J end by 3 bases, with 13 bases between. This CDR3 comprises 14 residues.

The chain combines TRBV7-9 with TRBJ1-2, with D perhaps TRBD1 (5 bases). The CDR3 contains 15 residues. Germline CDR1 is SEHNR and CDR2 is FQNEAQ (reference sequence). Trimming took off 8 bases at V and 7 bases at J, with 23 bases between the two ends. CDR3 DNA sequence: TGTGCCAGCGGGGTTTCCTCAGGGCTTGAATCTGGCTACACCTTC. Its translation is CASGVSSGLESGYTF.

This rearrangement joins TRBV28 to TRBJ2-7, with 9 bases aligning to TRBD1. Germline V gene sequence: CDR1 MDHEN, CDR2 SYDVKM. CDR3 length equals 15 residues. V lost 5 bases to trimming and J lost 5 bases; unmatched junction nucleotides: 10. In DNA, the CDR3 is TGTGCCAGCAGTACAACCGGGACAGGGATACACGAGCAGTACTTC. Encoded protein: CASSTTGTGIHEQYF. Full variable domain (missing parts from reference TRBV28 and TRBJ2-7): DVKVTQSSRYLVKRTGEKVFLECVQDMDHENMFWYRQDPGLGLRLIYFSYDVKMKEKGDIPEGYSVSREKKERFSLILESASTNQTSMYLCASSTTGTGIHEQYFGPGTRLTVT.

This chain links TRBV2 with TRBJ1-3; no clear D. CDR3 length: 14 residues. Per germline, CDR1 SNHLY and CDR2 FYNNEI. The V end was cut by 2 bases, the J end by 5 bases, with 10 bases between. The CDR3 is CASSEIGSRNTIYF. CDR3 in DNA: TGTGCCAGCAGTGAAATCGGCTCGCGAAACACCATATATTTT.

The chain joins TRBV19 to TRBJ1-5; D gene uncertain. Deletions cut 3 bases from V and 1 base from J, with 16 bases between. Germline assignment: CDR1 LNHDA and CDR2 SQIVND (reference sequence). The CDR3 has 17 residues. This CDR3 is CASSILPQAVSNQPQHF. The CDR3 nucleotides read TGTGCCAGTAGTATTCTTCCCCAGGCAGTAAGCAATCAGCCCCAGCATTTT.

The chain combines TRBV27 with TRBJ2-5, with no clear D. The CDR3 contains 18 residues. Deletions cut 3 bases from V and 5 bases from J, with 25 bases between. Germline assignment: CDR1 MNHEY and CDR2 SMNVEV (reference sequence). The CDR3 protein is CASSFKGRIPHFRETQYF. The CDR3 nucleotides are TGTGCCAGCAGTTTTAAGGGTCGTATCCCACATTTCCGGGAGACCCAGTACTTC.

The chain recombines TRBV28 with TRBJ2-1, with unresolved D. The CDR3 consists of 16 residues. The germline V gene encodes CDR1 MDHEN and CDR2 SYDVKM. V was shortened by 2 bases and J by 1 base, with 12 bases between the two germline ends. The CDR3 DNA is TGTGCCAGCAGTTTAAACCCGACCTCTTCCTACAATGAGCAGTTCTTC. This translates into CASSLNPTSSYNEQFF.

The rearrangement joins TRBV15 to TRBJ2-5, with TRBD2 matching over 10 bases. V lost 1 base and J lost 5; bases outside the gene matches: 7. The germline V gene has CDR1 LNHNV and CDR2 YYDKDF (reference sequence). The length of the CDR3 is 16 residues. CDR3 nucleotide sequence: TGTGCCACCAGCAGAGGGACTAGCGGATCTTTTGAGACCCAGTACTTC. This encodes CATSRGTSGSFETQYF.

The chain carries TRBV7-2 and TRBJ2-2, with D possibly TRBD2 on 6 matching bases. This CDR3 spans 17 amino acids. V was cut by 4 bases and J by 6 bases, with 21 bases left in between. Per germline, CDR1 SGHTA and CDR2 FQGNSA. The CDR3 region has the DNA TGTGCCAGCAGCTCAACCTTTCTAGCGTATGCCCCCGGGGAGCTGTTTTTT. It translates to CASSSTFLAYAPGELFF.

V is TRBV6-5 and J is TRBJ1-2; 7 positions agree with TRBD1. The CDR3 is made up of 13 amino acids. Germline values: CDR1 MNHEY, CDR2 SVGAGI. Unmatched junction bases numbered 3, after V lost 6 bases and J lost 2 bases. DNA of the CDR3: TGTGCCAGCAGGGGGACAGTAAACTATGGCTACACCTTC. As protein: CASRGTVNYGYTF.

This clone has a handful of counts. CDR3 coding DNA: TGTGCCAGCAGCGGCGGTTTCGGGAGACTTGAAAAACTGTTTTTT. Protein: CASSGGFGRLEKLFF. The rearrangement joins TRBV6-2 or TRBV6-3 to TRBJ1-4; no definite D call. The CDR3 consists of 15 residues. Trimming took 6 bases from V and 7 from J, leaving 18 bases between them. Looked up from germline, CDR1 is MNHEY and CDR2 is SVGEGT.

The chain couples TRBV28 to TRBJ2-3; D possibly corresponds to TRBD2 (6 bases). This CDR3 contains 14 residues. Trimming pared 11 bases from V and 1 base from J, leaving 16 bases between. The V gene's germline CDR1 is MDHEN and CDR2 SYDVKM. This CDR3 is CALGGLAGTDTQYF. In DNA form, the CDR3 reads TGTGCCCTCGGAGGGCTAGCAGGCACAGATACGCAGTATTTT.

This clone was picked up one time. The genes are TRBV28 and TRBJ1-6, with no clear D. The V and J ends lost 6 bases and 4 bases respectively, with 10 bases between them. CDR3 size: 14 residues. Germline V gene sequence: CDR1 MDHEN, CDR2 SYDVKM. CDR3: CASSMGPYNSPLHF. CDR3 nucleotides: TGTGCCAGCAGCATGGGTCCTTATAATTCACCCCTCCACTTT.

The chain uses TRBV28 and TRBJ2-3; a weak D match, TRBD2 (5 bases). The CDR3 is 20 residues long. CDR1 and CDR2 from the germline V gene are MDHEN and SYDVKM. Deletions cut 8 bases from V and 3 bases from J, with 33 bases between. Here the CDR3 DNA reads TGTGCCAGCTACTCTAACCCCGGCACCGGAGGAGGACTGGCTACAGATACGCAGTATTTT. This codes for CASYSNPGTGGGLATDTQYF.

The chain joins TRBV5-1 to TRBJ1-1; D is perhaps TRBD1 (5 bases). The CDR3 loop spans 14 amino acids. Germline V CDR1 and CDR2: SGHRS, YFSETQ. V was pared by 4 bases and J by 6 bases, with 16 bases between. DNA for the CDR3: TGCGCCAGCAGCCCGGCGGGGGGGTATTCTGAAGCTTTCTTT. It codes for CASSPAGGYSEAFF.

The chain has TRBV28 and TRBJ1-3, with a weak D call TRBD1 (5 bases). V was clipped by 10 bases and J by 0 bases, with 16 bases between them. This CDR3 has 15 residues. Looked up from germline, CDR1 is MDHEN and CDR2 is SYDVKM. CDR3 protein: CATKAQAGSGNTIYF. The CDR3 bases are TGTGCCACCAAGGCACAGGCGGGCTCTGGAAACACCATATATTTT.

The genes are TRBV7-3 and TRBJ2-3, with 8 bases fitting TRBD2. The CDR3 sequence is 16 residues long. Unmatched junction bases numbered 8, after V lost 1 base and J lost 5 bases. CDR1 and CDR2 (germline): SGHTA, FQGTGA. The CDR3 sequence is CASSLMAREGLDTQYF. CDR3 coding DNA: TGTGCCAGCAGCTTAATGGCCCGGGAGGGTTTAGATACGCAGTATTTT.

This rearrangement joins TRBV27 to TRBJ2-2, with D possibly matching TRBD2 (7 bases). The CDR3 consists of 16 residues. The V end lost 6 bases, the J end lost 5 bases, and 19 bases lay between the germline ends. Germline V gene sequence: CDR1 MNHEY, CDR2 SMNVEV (reference sequence). This CDR3 reads CASSPMGGAGTGELFF. The DNA for the CDR3 is TGTGCCAGCAGCCCTATGGGGGGGGCTGGTACCGGGGAGCTGTTTTTT.

The count of this clone is one. The chain recombines TRBV6-5 with TRBJ2-6; possibly TRBD1 for D (6 bases). CDR3 size: 14 residues. Trimming removed 7 bases at V and 2 bases at J, with 9 bases between. Germline CDR1 MNHEY, CDR2 SVGAGI. The CDR3 coding sequence is TGTGCCAGCAAGGGGGACACTGGGGCCAACGTCCTGACTTTC. This encodes CASKGDTGANVLTF.

The chain combines TRBV10-2 with TRBJ1-1, with 10 positions matching TRBD1. CDR1 is WSHSY and CDR2 is SAAADI in the germline V gene. This CDR3 is built from 13 residues. Unmatched junction bases numbered 5, after V lost 6 bases and J lost 7 bases. The CDR3 sequence is CASSQTGGDEAFF. DNA for the CDR3: TGCGCCAGCAGCCAGACAGGGGGCGATGAAGCTTTCTTT.

This chain uses TRBV11-2 with TRBJ2-1; the match to TRBD2 covers 8 bases. V lost 0 bases and J lost 1; bases outside the gene matches: 8. This CDR3 comprises 18 residues. Germline V CDR1 and CDR2: SGHAT, FQNNGV. As DNA, the CDR3 is TGTGCCAGCAGCTTAGATACTAGCGGAAAAAGATCCTACAATGAGCAGTTCTTC. The encoded protein is CASSLDTSGKRSYNEQFF.

The chain uses TRBV28 and TRBJ2-5; no reliable D call. This CDR3 spans 12 amino acids. The V gene lost 3 bases and the J gene lost 4 bases, with 6 bases spanning the gap. CDR1 MDHEN and CDR2 SYDVKM come from the germline V gene. The CDR3 DNA reads as TGTGCCAGCAGTTTCTTCGGAGAGACCCAGTACTTC. It encodes CASSFFGETQYF.

The gene calls are TRBV29-1 and TRBJ1-1; D is possibly TRBD1 (5 bases). CDR1 is SQVTM, CDR2 ANQGSEA, per germline. Trimming removed 4 bases from V and 2 bases from J, with 14 bases in between. This CDR3 is 14 amino acids long. CDR3 sequence reads: CSVAPGAGNTEAFF. CDR3 DNA sequence: TGCAGCGTTGCGCCCGGGGCGGGAAACACTGAAGCTTTCTTT.

V and J are TRBV5-1 and TRBJ2-1, with 7 bases aligning to TRBD2. The CDR3 has 17 residues. Per the germline V gene, CDR1 is SGHRS and CDR2 is YFSETQ. Losses at the gene ends were 0 bases for V and 10 bases for J; bases not matched to a gene: 16. Here the CDR3 DNA reads TGCGCCAGCAGCTTGGGTGGCGGGAGTCGCAACCAAGGCGAGCAGTTCTTC. This sequence encodes CASSLGGGSRNQGEQFF.

J is TRBJ2-2 and V is TRBV5-1, with no clear D. Trimming cost V 5 bases and J 3 bases, with 14 bases left between them. The germline gives CDR1 SGHRS, CDR2 YFSETQ. The CDR3 totals 15 residues. In DNA form, the CDR3 reads TGCGCCAGCAGTGGCCAGACCGCCTACACCGGGGAGCTGTTTTTT. Its translation: CASSGQTAYTGELFF.

The rearrangement joins TRBV5-1 to TRBJ2-2, with D perhaps TRBD1 (6 bases). The CDR3 is 15 residues long. Germline-derived CDR1 and CDR2 are SGHRS and YFSETQ. V dropped 4 bases and J dropped 1 base, with 11 bases sitting between them. Written as DNA, the CDR3 is TGCGCCAGCAGCGTGGGACACCAGAACACCGGGGAGCTGTTTTTT. Amino acid sequence: CASSVGHQNTGELFF.

Written as DNA, the CDR3 is TGTGCCAGCACGCCGGGACAGGGGGCAGTCACTGAAGCTTTCTTT. As protein: CASTPGQGAVTEAFF. The chain joins TRBV6-5 to TRBJ1-1, with TRBD1 matching over 12 bases. V was clipped by 7 bases and J by 4 bases; unmatched bases: 7. Germline values: CDR1 MNHEY, CDR2 SVGAGI. CDR3 size: 15 residues.

The chain joins TRBV18 to TRBJ1-5; the D is unclear. V was trimmed by 3 bases and J by 3 bases, leaving 12 bases between them. The CDR3 loop spans 15 amino acids. CDR1 is KGHSH, CDR2 LQKENI, per germline. The CDR3: CASSPGSGSNQPQHF. CDR3 nucleotide sequence: TGTGCCAGCTCACCGGGATCCGGGTCCAATCAGCCCCAGCATTTT. Variable domain in full (rest from reference TRBV18 and TRBJ1-5): NAGVMQNPRHLVRRRGQEARLRCSPMKGHSHVYWYRQLPEEGLKFMVYLQKENIIDESGMPKERFSAEFPKEGPSILRIQQVVRGDSAAYFCASSPGSGSNQPQHFGDGTRLSIL.